The 4 T cell receptor beta chains presented below share a single source sample, sequenced in a study of T cell repertoires in cytomegalovirus infection. TCRdb ran MiXCR on the reads and lists one entry per CDR3 protein. Among fewer than 350,000 distinct CDR3 sequences listed, around a tenth were seen once. Sequencing was done on a sample of PBMCs. These receptors came from a human donor in good health (CMV status not recorded). Some clones in this sample may be carry-over from other donors' samples.

This clonotype was counted a few times. This sequence may be a read error, since a much larger clone differs from it by one base. The chain is built from TRBV9 and TRBJ1-5; TRBD1 aligns across 10 bases. The CDR3 has 15 residues. CDR1 is SGDLS and CDR2 is YYNGEE in the germline V gene. Unmatched junction bases numbered 4, after V lost 4 bases and J lost 3 bases. The DNA of the CDR3 is TGTGCCAGCAGCCCCGGGACAGGGGACAATCAGCCCCAGCATTTT. As protein: CASSPGTGDNQPQHF.

This chain links TRBV5-4 with TRBJ2-4; D remains unclear. Trimming took 4 bases from V and 6 from J, leaving 17 bases between them. Germline V gives CDR1 SGHNT, CDR2 YYREEE (reference sequence). This CDR3 comprises 15 residues. Here the CDR3 DNA reads TGTGCCAGCAGCGTAATAGGGCGGCCGGGAAACATTCAGTACTTC. This sequence encodes CASSVIGRPGNIQYF. Complete variable domain (other parts from reference TRBV5-4 and TRBJ2-4): ETGVTQSPTHLIKTRGQQVTLRCSSQSGHNTVSWYQQALGQGPQFIFQYYREEENGRGNFPPRFSGLQFPNYSSELNVNALELDDSALYLCASSVIGRPGNIQYFGAGTRLSVL.

This clonotype appeared a few times. This chain joins TRBV7-8 and TRBJ2-3; TRBD1 agrees at 7 bases. Germline V lookup: CDR1 SGHVS, CDR2 FQNEAQ. The CDR3 sequence is 16 residues long. V was pared by 5 bases and J by 1 base, with 9 bases of the junction left unmatched. The chain's CDR3 is CASSDSTGSGTDTQYF. For the CDR3, the DNA is TGTGCCAGCAGCGACTCGACAGGGAGCGGCACAGATACGCAGTATTTT.

The sample holds many counts of this clonotype. The V call is TRBV10-3, the J call TRBJ2-3; D is unclear. Germline V CDR1 and CDR2: ENHRY, SYGVKD. The ends were cut back, 0 bases at V and 0 bases at J, with 7 bases in the middle. The CDR3 has 15 residues. The DNA for the CDR3 is TGTGCCATCAGTGAGTCCCATCAAAGCACAGATACGCAGTATTTT. This gives the protein CAISESHQSTDTQYF.